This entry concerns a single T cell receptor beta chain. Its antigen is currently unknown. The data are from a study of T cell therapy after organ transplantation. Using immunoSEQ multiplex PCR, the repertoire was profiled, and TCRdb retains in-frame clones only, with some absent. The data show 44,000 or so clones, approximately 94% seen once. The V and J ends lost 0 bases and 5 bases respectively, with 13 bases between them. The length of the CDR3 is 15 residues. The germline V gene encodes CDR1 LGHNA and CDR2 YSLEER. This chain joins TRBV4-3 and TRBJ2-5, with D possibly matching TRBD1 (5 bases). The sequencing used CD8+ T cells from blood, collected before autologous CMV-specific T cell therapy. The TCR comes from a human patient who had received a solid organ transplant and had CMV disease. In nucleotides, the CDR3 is TGCGCCAGCAGCCAAGACAGGGCCCCCAGGGAGACCCAGTACTTC. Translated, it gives CASSQDRAPRETQYF.